These T cell receptor beta chains were read from a single sample in a study of blood T cells in healthy people across ages. One entry per CDR3 protein results from TCRdb running MiXCR on the 5' RACE reads. Among roughly 730,000 distinct CDR3 sequences listed, roughly three fifths were seen once. What was sequenced was blood. All receptors derive from a middle-aged man in good health. The CDR3 runs from the conserved cysteine through the conserved F or W. D genes are given only for firm matches. Size tells how often a clone was seen (once, few, many) or the class of an expanded clone, and some rows leave it out.

j_gene | v_gene | abundance | d_gene | CDR3nt | CDR3aa
TRBJ2-7 | TRBV9 | . | . | TGTGCCAGCAGCGTAGGCATAGGGGGCTCCTACGAGCAGTACTTC | CASSVGIGGSYEQYF
TRBJ2-1 | TRBV11-3 | few | TRBD1 | TGTGCCAGCACCCCGGACAGGGATGCTGAGCAGTTCTTC | CASTPDRDAEQFF
TRBJ2-5 | TRBV5-5 | . | TRBD2 | TGTGCCAGCAGCTCCGCGAGGACTAGCGGGGTGACGACCCAGTACTTC | CASSSARTSGVTTQYF
TRBJ2-1 | TRBV12-3/TRBV12-4 | . | . | TGTGCCAGCAGTTTAGCGCTCCAGGGAAGCTCCTACAATGAGCAGTTCTTC | CASSLALQGSSYNEQFF
TRBJ2-5 | TRBV3-1 | . | TRBD2 | TGTGCCAGCAGCCAAGAAGGACCTAGACTAGCGGGAGGGCGCCGCGAGACCCAGTACTTC | CASSQEGPRLAGGRRETQYF
TRBJ2-7 | TRBV7-2 | . | . | TGTGCCAGCAGCTTATCGGGGGGCGACGAGCAGTACTTC | CASSLSGGDEQYF
TRBJ2-1 | TRBV29-1 | . | . | TGCAGCGCTATGCCGGGACGGAGCAACAATGAGCAGTTCTTC | CSAMPGRSNNEQFF
TRBJ2-3 | TRBV10-3 | . | . | TGTGCCATCAGCCTGGACAGTAGCACAGATACGCAGTATTTT | CAISLDSSTDTQYF
TRBJ2-1 | TRBV2 | . | TRBD1 | TGTGCCAGCCATATTCCGGGACAGGGTCAAGAGACCCAGTTCTTC | CASHIPGQGQETQFF
TRBJ2-2 | TRBV5-1 | . | TRBD2 | TGCGCCAGCAGCTTGGAGCCAGCGGGGGGCACCGGGGAGCTGTTTTTT | CASSLEPAGGTGELFF
TRBJ2-4 | TRBV20-1 | . | TRBD2 | TGCAGTGCTTCGACTTGGACTAGCGGGGGCCCAACTTTAGCCAAAAACATTCAGTACTTC | CSASTWTSGGPTLAKNIQYF
TRBJ2-3 | TRBV28 | few | TRBD2 | TGTGCCAGCAACCTGAGGTCGCTAGCGGGAGGGGGTCAGGATACGCAGTATTTT | CASNLRSLAGGGQDTQYF
TRBJ2-7 | TRBV27 | . | . | TGTGCCAGCAGTGTATATCTAGCAACCGAGCAGTACTTC | CASSVYLATEQYF
TRBJ1-5 | TRBV7-2 | few | . | TGTGCCAGCAGCTTAGGGGGGGTTAGCAATCAGCCCCAGCATTTT | CASSLGGVSNQPQHF
TRBJ1-3 | TRBV10-3 | . | . | TGTGCCATCAGTAACACGAGGGGGGTCGGCCTAAACACCATATATTTT | CAISNTRGVGLNTIYF
TRBJ2-7 | TRBV6-6 | . | . | TGTGCCAGCAGTTACTCCCTACTCTCTGGCGAGCAGTACTTC | CASSYSLLSGEQYF
TRBJ2-1 | TRBV30 | . | . | TGTGCCTGGAGTGGGCGAGAGCAGTTCTTC | CAWSGREQFF